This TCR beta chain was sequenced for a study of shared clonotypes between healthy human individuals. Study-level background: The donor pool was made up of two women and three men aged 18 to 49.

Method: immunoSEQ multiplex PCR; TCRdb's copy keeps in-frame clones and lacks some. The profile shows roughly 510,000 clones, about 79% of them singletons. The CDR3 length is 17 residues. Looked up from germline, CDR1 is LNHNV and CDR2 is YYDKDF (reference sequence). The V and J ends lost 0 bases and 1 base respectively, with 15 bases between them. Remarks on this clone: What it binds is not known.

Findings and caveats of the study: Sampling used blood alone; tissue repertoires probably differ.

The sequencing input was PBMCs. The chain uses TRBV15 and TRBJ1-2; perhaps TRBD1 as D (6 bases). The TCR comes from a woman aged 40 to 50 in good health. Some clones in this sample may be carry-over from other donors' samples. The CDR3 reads CATSRDNRQELNYGYTF. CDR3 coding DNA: TGTGCCACCAGCAGAGATAACCGACAGGAGCTTAACTATGGCTACACCTTC.